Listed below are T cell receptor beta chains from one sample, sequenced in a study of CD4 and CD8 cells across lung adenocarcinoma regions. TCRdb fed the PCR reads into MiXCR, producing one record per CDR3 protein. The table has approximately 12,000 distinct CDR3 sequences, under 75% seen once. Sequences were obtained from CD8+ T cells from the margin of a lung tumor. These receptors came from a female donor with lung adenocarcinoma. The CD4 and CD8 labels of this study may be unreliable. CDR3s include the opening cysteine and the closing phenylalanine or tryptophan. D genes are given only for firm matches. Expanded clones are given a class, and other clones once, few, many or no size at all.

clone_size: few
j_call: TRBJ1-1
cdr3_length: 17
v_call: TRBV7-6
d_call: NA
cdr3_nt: TGTGCCAGCAGCTTCCCCCAGGGTGAGGGGATGAACACTGAAGCTTTCTTT
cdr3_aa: CASSFPQGEGMNTEAFF

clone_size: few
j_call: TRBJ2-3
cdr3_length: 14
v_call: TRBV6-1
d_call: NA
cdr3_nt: TGTGCCAGCAGTGAAGCCGGGGGCAAAGATACGCAGTACTTT
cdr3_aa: CASSEAGGKDTQYF

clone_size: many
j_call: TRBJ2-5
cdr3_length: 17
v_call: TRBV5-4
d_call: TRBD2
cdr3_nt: TGTGCCAGCAGCTTCGATCGGGAGGGTTGGTACCAAGAGACCCAGTACTTC
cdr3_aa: CASSFDREGWYQETQYF

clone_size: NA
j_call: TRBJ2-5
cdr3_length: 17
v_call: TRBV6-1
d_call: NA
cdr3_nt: TGTGCCAGCAGTGCGGGACTCGGGGGCCCAGAAGAAGGGTCCCAGTACTTC
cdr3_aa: CASSAGLGGPEEGSQYF

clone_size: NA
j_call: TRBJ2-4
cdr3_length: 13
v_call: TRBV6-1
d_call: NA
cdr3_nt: TGTGCCAGGGGGTCGTGCGCCAGAGACATTCAGTACTTC
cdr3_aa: CARGSCARDIQYF

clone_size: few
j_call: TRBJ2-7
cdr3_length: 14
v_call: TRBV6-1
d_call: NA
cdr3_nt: TGTGCCAGCAGGCCGGGACGGAACTCCTACGAGCAGTACTTC
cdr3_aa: CASRPGRNSYEQYF

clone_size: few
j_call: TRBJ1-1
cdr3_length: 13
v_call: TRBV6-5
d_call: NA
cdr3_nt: TGTGCCAGCAGCTACGGCGGCAACACTGAAGCTTTCTTT
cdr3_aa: CASSYGGNTEAFF

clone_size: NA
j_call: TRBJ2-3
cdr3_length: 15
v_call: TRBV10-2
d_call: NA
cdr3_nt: TGCGCCAGCAGAGAGGGGCCGGGGAGCACAGATACGCAGTATTTC
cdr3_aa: CASREGPGSTDTQYF

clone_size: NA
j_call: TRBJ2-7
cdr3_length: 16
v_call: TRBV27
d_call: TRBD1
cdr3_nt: TGTGCCAGCAGTGGGACGAGGAGGACAGGGGGTGGCGAGCAGTACTTC
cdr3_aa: CASSGTRRTGGGEQYF

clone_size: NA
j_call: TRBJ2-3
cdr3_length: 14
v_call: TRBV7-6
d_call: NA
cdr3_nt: TGTGCCAGCAGCCCCGCCGACCTCACAGATACGCAGTATTTT
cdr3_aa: CASSPADLTDTQYF

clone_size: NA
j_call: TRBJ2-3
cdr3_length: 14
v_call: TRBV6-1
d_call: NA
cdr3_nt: TGTGCCAGCTCGGCGGAGATAATCAAAGATACGCAGTATTTT
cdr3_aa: CASSAEIIKDTQYF

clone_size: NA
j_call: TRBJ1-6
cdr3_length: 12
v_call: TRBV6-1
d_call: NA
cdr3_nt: TGTGCCAGCAGTGAATTTGGGGGACCCCTCCACTTT
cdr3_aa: CASSEFGGPLHF